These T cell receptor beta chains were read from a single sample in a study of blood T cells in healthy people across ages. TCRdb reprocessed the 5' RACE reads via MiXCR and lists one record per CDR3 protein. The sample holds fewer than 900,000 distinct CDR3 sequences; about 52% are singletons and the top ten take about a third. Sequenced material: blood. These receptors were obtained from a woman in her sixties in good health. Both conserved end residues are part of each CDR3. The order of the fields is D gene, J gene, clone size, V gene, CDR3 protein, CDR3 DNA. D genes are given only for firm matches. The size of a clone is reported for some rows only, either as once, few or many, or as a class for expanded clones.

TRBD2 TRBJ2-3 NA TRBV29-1 CSAGGVGGATDTQYF TGCAGCGCCGGGGGGGTAGGGGGAGCAACAGATACGCAGTATTTT
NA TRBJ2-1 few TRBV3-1 CASSQPGAALGEQFF TGTGCCAGCAGCCAACCCGGTGCAGCGTTGGGGGAGCAGTTCTTC
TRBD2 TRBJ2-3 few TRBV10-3 CAIRADSGKVDTQYF TGTGCCATCAGAGCCGATAGCGGGAAAGTGGATACGCAGTATTTT
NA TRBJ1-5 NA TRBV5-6 CASSWGSRPQHF TGTGCCAGCAGCTGGGGCAGTAGGCCCCAGCATTTT
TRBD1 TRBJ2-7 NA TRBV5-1 CASSTGTASYEQYF TGCGCCAGCAGCACCGGGACAGCGTCCTACGAGCAGTACTTC
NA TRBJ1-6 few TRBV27 CASSFSPYNSPLHF TGTGCCAGCAGTTTTTCGCCCTATAATTCACCCCTCCACTTT
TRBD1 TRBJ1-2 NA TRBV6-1 CASRVGGTDYGYTF TGTGCCAGCAGAGTAGGGGGGACAGACTATGGCTACACCTTC
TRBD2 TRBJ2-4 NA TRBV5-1 CASSAGGTQNIQYF TGCGCCAGTTCGGCGGGGGGGACCCAAAACATTCAGTACTTC
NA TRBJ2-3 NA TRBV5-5 CASSTLPRDTQYF TGTGCCAGCAGCACCCTCCCGCGGGATACGCAGTATTTT
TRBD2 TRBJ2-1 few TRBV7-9 CASSLRLAGDRNEQFF TGTGCCAGCAGCTTAAGACTAGCGGGAGATCGGAATGAGCAGTTCTTC
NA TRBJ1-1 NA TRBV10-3 CAMGENMNTEAFF TGTGCCATGGGCGAAAACATGAACACTGAAGCTTTCTTT
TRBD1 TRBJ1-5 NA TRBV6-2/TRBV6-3 CATTTGNNQPQHF TGTGCCACGACGACAGGGAACAATCAGCCCCAGCATTTT
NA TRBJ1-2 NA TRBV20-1 CSADRRIYGYTF TGCAGTGCAGACAGGCGAATCTATGGCTACACCTTC
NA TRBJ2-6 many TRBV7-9 CASKRGSGGANVLTF TGTGCCAGCAAAAGGGGGAGCGGTGGGGCCAACGTCCTGACTTTC
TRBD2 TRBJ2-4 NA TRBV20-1 CSAPGTSGSWNIQYF TGCAGTGCCCCTGGGACTAGCGGGAGTTGGAACATTCAGTACTTC
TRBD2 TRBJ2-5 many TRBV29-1 CSVGILAGGLETQYF TGCAGCGTTGGAATACTAGCGGGAGGGTTGGAGACCCAGTACTTC
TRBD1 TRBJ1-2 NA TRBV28 CASTDRDYGYTF TGTGCCAGCACAGACAGGGACTATGGCTACACCTTC
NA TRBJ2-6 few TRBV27 CASSSGQLGANVLTF TGTGCCAGCAGTTCTGGACAGTTGGGGGCCAACGTCCTGACTTTC
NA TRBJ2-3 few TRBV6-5 CASSYSWGRMADTQYF TGTGCCAGCAGTTACTCCTGGGGGAGGATGGCAGATACGCAGTATTTT
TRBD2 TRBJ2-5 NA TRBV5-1 CASSAVEGRGETQYF TGCGCCAGCAGCGCGGTCGAAGGGAGGGGAGAGACCCAGTACTTC
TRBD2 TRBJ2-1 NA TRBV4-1 CASSHLSGSSYNEQFF TGCGCCAGCAGCCACCTTAGCGGGTCTTCCTACAATGAGCAGTTCTTC
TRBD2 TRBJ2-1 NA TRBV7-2 CASSLVSGRVNEQFF TGTGCCAGCAGCTTAGTTAGCGGGAGGGTTAATGAGCAGTTCTTC
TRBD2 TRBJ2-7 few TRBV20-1 CSASPGRSGPGYEQYF TGCAGTGCTAGCCCCGGGAGGAGCGGTCCCGGGTACGAGCAGTACTTC
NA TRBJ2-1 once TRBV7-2 CASSLEDFRQFSYNGQFF TGTGCCAGCAGCTTAGAAGACTTCCGGCAGTTTTCCTACAATGGGCAGTTCTTC
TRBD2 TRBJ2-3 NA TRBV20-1 CSASPASGSSTSTDTQYF TGCAGTGCTAGTCCGGCTAGCGGGAGCTCAACTAGCACAGATACGCAGTATTTT
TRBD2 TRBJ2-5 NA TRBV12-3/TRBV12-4 CASSHRLAGWRETQYF TGTGCCAGCAGTCATAGACTAGCGGGATGGCGAGAGACCCAGTACTTC
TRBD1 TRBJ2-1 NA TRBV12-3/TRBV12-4 CASSLRTGGPNEQFF TGTGCCAGCAGTTTAAGGACAGGGGGCCCCAATGAGCAGTTCTTC
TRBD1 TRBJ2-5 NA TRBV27 CASRPIQGALYKQYF TGTGCCAGCAGGCCGATTCAGGGGGCTCTCTACAAGCAGTACTTC
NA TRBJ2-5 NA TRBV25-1 CASSGLSGQETQYF TGTGCCAGCAGTGGATTAAGCGGACAAGAGACCCAGTACTTC
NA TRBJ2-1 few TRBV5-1 CASSTDGHNEQFF TGCGCCAGCAGCACTGACGGACACAATGAGCAGTTCTTC
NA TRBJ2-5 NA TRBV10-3 CAISETSLGTDGWETQYF TGTGCCATCAGTGAGACTTCCCTAGGGACCGACGGGTGGGAGACCCAGTACTTC
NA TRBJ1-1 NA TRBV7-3 CASSLGTPTAVSFF TGTGCCAGCAGCTTAGGGACGCCAACGGCCGTATCTTTCTTT
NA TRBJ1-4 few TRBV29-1 CSVLPATNEKLFF TGCAGCGTTCTTCCCGCAACTAATGAAAAACTGTTTTTT